This T cell receptor beta chain was observed in a study of cytomegalovirus exposure and HLA in healthy donors. The overall study: A previous analysis identified around 120 million unique TCR beta sequences derived from some 200 million T cells. Most genotyped donors, about four fifths of 300 to 400, had Caucasian-associated genetic ancestry.

Broader study findings: Sequencing probably produced one cluster of sequence variants that were highly shared.

CDR3 length equals 19 residues. The V gene's germline CDR1 is SGHNT and CDR2 YYREEE (reference sequence). V lost 0 bases and J lost 3; bases outside the gene matches: 17. A word on this clone: Its antigen is not identified.

Primers included in the PCR were 60 Vbeta and 13 Jbeta primers. Here immunoSEQ multiplex PCR was the method, and the copy in TCRdb shows in-frame clones only, minus some. In all, the sample yields about 40,000 clones. The sequenced material came from PBMCs. This chain connects TRBV5-4 to TRBJ2-5, with 7 bases aligning to TRBD1. The receptor's source is a man aged 25 to 40 in good health and CMV-seronegative. The CDR3 nucleotides are TGTGCCAGCAGCTTGGGCTCGTCCTCTAATAGGGGGCCGAAAGAGACCCAGTACTTC. This sequence encodes CASSLGSSSNRGPKETQYF.